This TCR beta chain came from a study of blood T cells in healthy people across ages. General study points: From one million sequenced T cells, diversity estimates were lower bounds.

Combining a sample-barcoded 5' primer with a J-beta primer mix, a second PCR ran for about 7 to 11 cycles. TCRdb re-called the 5' RACE reads through MiXCR, storing one row per CDR3 protein. The repertoire holds a few hundred thousand distinct CDR3 sequences, 45% to 60% seen once, with 45% to 60% in the top ten. Donors gave around 9.3 milliliters of peripheral blood apiece. With 3 bases clipped from V and 0 bases from J, the junction kept 8 bases outside the gene matches. The CDR3 totals 17 residues. Regarding this clonotype: Its target is not known.

This TCR came from a man aged 55-75 years in good health. The specimen was blood. The chain recombines TRBV12-3 or TRBV12-4 with TRBJ2-3, with 8 bases matching TRBD2. The CDR3: CASSFRTSGVSTDTQYF. CDR3 DNA: TGTGCCAGCAGTTTCCGCACTAGCGGAGTGAGCACAGATACGCAGTATTTT.